These T cell receptor beta chains were read from a single sample in a study of CD8 T cells in ankylosing spondylitis. MiXCR, applied by TCRdb to the 5' RACE reads, yields one record per CDR3 protein. The data contain tens of thousands of distinct CDR3 sequences, 6.2% of them singletons. Sequencing was done on a sample of synovial fluid, either unsorted or a sorted T cell fraction (not recorded which). Every receptor here comes from a male donor with ankylosing spondylitis. Each CDR3 is given with its conserved first and last residue. Fields, in order: clone size, J gene, V gene, CDR3 protein. A row's size may be missing; if present it is once, few, many or a size class.

size: many
J: TRBJ2-5
V: TRBV5-1
CDR3: CASSLDGTPQETQYF

size: many
J: TRBJ2-3
V: TRBV5-1
CDR3: CASSLDSPDTDTQYF

size: many
J: TRBJ1-2
V: TRBV28
CDR3: CASSLLWEDYTF

size: medium-sized
J: TRBJ2-7
V: TRBV29-1
CDR3: CSVERDPNSYEQYF

size: many
J: TRBJ1-6
V: TRBV29-1
CDR3: CSCREVANSPLHF

size: few
J: TRBJ1-3
V: TRBV28
CDR3: CASSLSFGGLGNTIYF

size: many
J: TRBJ2-4
V: TRBV4-2
CDR3: CASSQAVSGRVGNIQYF

size: NA
J: TRBJ1-1
V: TRBV2
CDR3: CASTPFMNTEAFF

size: many
J: TRBJ2-3
V: TRBV29-1
CDR3: CSTQAGPDTQYF

size: few
J: TRBJ2-7
V: TRBV3-1
CDR3: CASSQGRSSYEQYF

size: few
J: TRBJ2-1
V: TRBV19
CDR3: CASRPGEGKSKQFF

size: NA
J: TRBJ2-2
V: TRBV6-2/TRBV6-3
CDR3: CASTEAASGMVGELFF

size: few
J: TRBJ1-2
V: TRBV10-2
CDR3: CASSEALWTVYGYTF

size: few
J: TRBJ2-1
V: TRBV10-3
CDR3: CAIRGGPRGNEQFF

size: few
J: TRBJ2-1
V: TRBV4-3
CDR3: CASSQDPASGRATEQFF

size: few
J: TRBJ1-6
V: TRBV6-1
CDR3: CASSVEQGHSPLHF

size: few
J: TRBJ1-5
V: TRBV9
CDR3: CASSLDDNQPQHF

size: few
J: TRBJ2-1
V: TRBV11-2
CDR3: CASSFGPSGLNEQFF

size: many
J: TRBJ1-2
V: TRBV29-1
CDR3: CSLGSHYGYTF

size: many
J: TRBJ2-1
V: TRBV15
CDR3: CATGRGSVPEQFF

size: many
J: TRBJ2-1
V: TRBV6-1
CDR3: CASSAAAPEDEQFF

size: few
J: TRBJ2-1
V: TRBV2
CDR3: CASSVSSGTWGEQFF

size: many
J: TRBJ2-5
V: TRBV20-1
CDR3: CSARGAGGPETQYF

size: NA
J: TRBJ2-2
V: TRBV13
CDR3: CASRLTGTNTGELFF

size: few
J: TRBJ2-7
V: TRBV12-3/TRBV12-4
CDR3: CASTPSITGTHEQYF

size: medium-sized
J: TRBJ2-1
V: TRBV10-3
CDR3: CAISAGTSGSFSYNEQFF

size: many
J: TRBJ2-1
V: TRBV5-6
CDR3: CASSSRRGNGPDEQFF

size: many
J: TRBJ1-4
V: TRBV5-4
CDR3: CASSSLVSTSLATNEKLFF

size: NA
J: TRBJ2-6
V: TRBV11-2
CDR3: CASSSRTGMISWANVLTF

size: few
J: TRBJ1-5
V: TRBV28
CDR3: CASSSTLAGGNQPQHF

size: many
J: TRBJ2-5
V: TRBV29-1
CDR3: CSVERDQETQYF

size: many
J: TRBJ2-7
V: TRBV20-1
CDR3: CSANPAGGSLYEQYF

size: NA
J: TRBJ2-2
V: TRBV18
CDR3: CASSPLANTGELFF

size: many
J: TRBJ2-1
V: TRBV7-8
CDR3: CASSPRRQRASSYNEQFF

size: few
J: TRBJ1-5
V: TRBV28
CDR3: CASSWANNQPQHF

size: few
J: TRBJ2-7
V: TRBV12-3/TRBV12-4
CDR3: CASSLRPPSSYEQYF

size: many
J: TRBJ2-1
V: TRBV28
CDR3: CASGRLEGNNEQFF

size: many
J: TRBJ2-3
V: TRBV27
CDR3: CASSSRQAFPTDTQYF

size: many
J: TRBJ2-7
V: TRBV28
CDR3: CASSSRTSGNEQYF

size: many
J: TRBJ1-6
V: TRBV7-2
CDR3: CASSLHRGGNSPLHF

size: NA
J: TRBJ2-5
V: TRBV5-4
CDR3: CASSLAVGGRTETQYF

size: few
J: TRBJ2-1
V: TRBV5-1
CDR3: CASSLEGSVYNEQFF